Listed below are T cell receptor beta chains from one sample, sequenced in a study of cytomegalovirus exposure and HLA in healthy donors. TCRdb's table, derived via immunoSEQ multiplex PCR, lists solely in-frame clones and lacks some. Found here are 250,000 to 300,000 clones, about 90% of them singletons; the top ten hold roughly 1.6%. The specimen was PBMCs. The receptors come from a girl aged 2 to 9 in good health and CMV-seronegative. The CDR3 runs from the conserved cysteine through the conserved F or W. The D gene is left open where the match is weak. Some rows mark clone size as missing; the rest say once, few, many or name a class of expanded clone.

d_gene | abundance | j_gene | len | v_gene | CDR3aa | CDR3nt
TRBD2 | . | TRBJ2-7 | 15 | TRBV19 | CASTTSGTRGGEQYF | TGTGCCAGTACAACGTCCGGGACTAGGGGTGGTGAGCAGTACTTC
. | . | TRBJ1-5 | 15 | TRBV7-2 | CASSLIDGSHQPQHF | TGTGCCAGCAGCTTAATCGACGGGTCACATCAGCCCCAGCATTTT
TRBD2 | . | TRBJ2-7 | 14 | TRBV29-1 | CSVEAPSGSYEQYF | TGCAGCGTTGAGGCTCCTAGCGGCTCCTACGAGCAGTACTTC
. | . | TRBJ2-7 | 13 | TRBV7-6 | CASSLWSGDEQYF | TGTGCCAGCAGCTTATGGAGCGGCGACGAGCAGTACTTC
. | . | TRBJ2-2 | 15 | TRBV6-4 | CASSDGTQNTGELFF | TGTGCCAGCAGTGACGGGACACAAAACACCGGGGAGCTGTTTTTT
. | . | TRBJ2-4 | 13 | TRBV9 | CASSANVRDIQYF | TGTGCCAGCAGCGCCAACGTGAGGGACATTCAGTACTTC
. | once | TRBJ2-2 | 16 | TRBV2 | CASSDQSTTNTGELFF | TGTGCCAGCAGTGACCAGTCGACTACGAACACCGGGGAGCTGTTTTTT
TRBD2 | . | TRBJ2-3 | 16 | TRBV11-2 | CASSFLSTGGTDTQYF | TGTGCCAGCAGCTTTCTTTCGACGGGGGGAACGGATACGCAGTATTTT
. | . | TRBJ1-5 | 13 | TRBV5-6 | CASSPGPNQPQHF | TGTGCCAGCAGCCCTGGGCCCAATCAGCCCCAGCATTTT
TRBD2 | . | TRBJ2-2 | 16 | TRBV5-1 | CASSWGLAVNTGELFF | TGCGCCAGCAGCTGGGGACTAGCGGTGAACACCGGGGAGCTGTTTTTT
. | . | TRBJ2-7 | 15 | TRBV6-1 | CASSEVRGRSYEQYF | TGTGCCAGCAGTGAAGTCAGAGGCCGCTCCTACGAGCAGTACTTC
TRBD1 | . | TRBJ1-6 | 15 | TRBV19 | CASSRTGVNNSPLHF | TGTGCCAGTAGTAGGACAGGGGTGAATAATTCACCCCTCCACTTT
. | . | TRBJ2-1 | 16 | TRBV11-2 | CASSFPALSSYNEQFF | TGTGCCAGCAGCTTCCCTGCCCTAAGCTCCTACAATGAGCAGTTCTTC
TRBD2 | . | TRBJ2-7 | 18 | TRBV29-1 | CSVSYRPFLAGEVYEQYF | TGCAGCGTTAGTTATCGACCCTTCCTAGCGGGAGAAGTCTACGAGCAGTACTTC
. | . | TRBJ2-2 | 13 | TRBV27 | CASSLSGAGELFF | TGTGCCAGCAGTTTATCCGGGGCCGGGGAGCTGTTTTTT
. | . | TRBJ1-1 | 12 | TRBV6-1 | CASGQHRYEAFF | TGTGCCAGCGGCCAGCACAGGTATGAAGCTTTCTTT
. | . | TRBJ1-1 | 13 | TRBV9 | CASSVGQTTEAFF | TGTGCCAGCAGCGTCGGACAGACCACTGAAGCTTTCTTT
. | . | TRBJ2-3 | 14 | TRBV11-2 | CASSPTGYTDTQYF | TGTGCCAGCAGCCCTACAGGGTACACAGATACGCAGTATTTT
TRBD1 | once | TRBJ2-4 | 17 | TRBV19 | CASSMSGGQGAVNIQYF | TGTGCCAGTAGTATGAGCGGGGGACAGGGGGCCGTGAACATTCAGTACTTC
TRBD1 | once | TRBJ1-2 | 13 | TRBV2 | CATVDRYNYGYTF | TGTGCCACCGTGGACAGGTATAACTATGGCTACACCTTC
. | once | TRBJ2-7 | 14 | TRBV7-9 | CASSLARDIHEQYF | TGTGCCAGCAGCTTAGCAAGGGACATCCACGAGCAGTACTTC
. | . | TRBJ1-2 | 15 | TRBV18 | CASSPRQELVYGYTF | TGTGCCAGCTCACCAAGACAGGAGCTCGTCTATGGCTACACCTTC
TRBD1 | . | TRBJ1-2 | 16 | TRBV27 | CASSQDRVRAIHGYTF | TGTGCCAGCAGTCAGGACAGGGTGAGGGCAATTCATGGCTACACCTTC